This TCR beta chain was identified during a study of blood T cell repertoires in COVID-19. V was shortened by 1 base and J by 2 bases, with 11 bases between the two germline ends. The CDR3 is 16 residues long. CDR1 and CDR2 from the germline V gene are MNHEY and SVGEGT. TCRdb keeps only in-frame clones here, not all; method: immunoSEQ multiplex PCR. The sample has 490,000 or so clones; 80% to 90% are singletons. The chain employs TRBV6-2 or TRBV6-3 and TRBJ2-2, with D tentatively TRBD1 (6 bases). This TCR was sampled from a woman aged 60 to 75 who had recovered from COVID-19. Sequenced input: PBMCs or T cells enriched from blood (not recorded which). CDR3 in DNA: TGTGCCAGCAGTTACTTTGGGACAACCAACACCGGGGAGCTGTTTTTT. This encodes CASSYFGTTNTGELFF.